This T cell receptor (beta chain) emerged from a study of radiation and T cells in renal cell carcinoma. For the study at large: Nephrectomy followed 15 Gy stereotactic body radiation by 4 weeks.

Time point defined: baseline pretreatment blood. Noted treatment: 15 Gy SBRT to primary tumor, nephrectomy 4 weeks later. The germline gives CDR1 SQVTM, CDR2 ANQGSEA. This CDR3 has 12 residues. Trimming cost V 0 bases and J 2 bases, with 3 bases left between them. Sequencing was performed with immunoSEQ multiplex PCR; in TCRdb, only in-frame clones are kept and a portion is missing. Of some 150,000 clones in the sample, 75% to 90% are singletons; the top ten hold roughly a quarter. The receptor was isolated from a woman between 45 and 60 years old with renal cell carcinoma. The specimen comprised blood, sampled from a patient whose treatment included radiotherapy and nephrectomy. The V and J genes are TRBV29-1 and TRBJ2-3; D is uncertain. The CDR3 sequence is CSVEDSTDTQYF. The CDR3 DNA sequence: TGCAGCGTTGAAGATTCCACAGATACGCAGTATTTT.